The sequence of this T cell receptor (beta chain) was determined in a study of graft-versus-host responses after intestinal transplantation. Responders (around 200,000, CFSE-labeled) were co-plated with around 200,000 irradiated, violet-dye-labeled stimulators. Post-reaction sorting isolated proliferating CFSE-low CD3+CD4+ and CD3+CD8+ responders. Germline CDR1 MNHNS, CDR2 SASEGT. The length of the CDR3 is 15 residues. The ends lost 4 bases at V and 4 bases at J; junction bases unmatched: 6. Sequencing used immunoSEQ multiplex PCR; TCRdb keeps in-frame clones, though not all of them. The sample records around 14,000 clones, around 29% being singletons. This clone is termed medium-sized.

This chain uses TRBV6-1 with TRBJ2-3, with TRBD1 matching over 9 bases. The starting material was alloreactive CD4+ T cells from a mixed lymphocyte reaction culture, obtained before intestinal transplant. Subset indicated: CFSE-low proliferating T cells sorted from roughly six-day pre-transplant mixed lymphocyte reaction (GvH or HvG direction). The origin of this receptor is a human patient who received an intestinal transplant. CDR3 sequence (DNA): TGTGCCAGCAGTGGGGGGACAGGGATGGCAGATACGCAGTATTTT. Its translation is CASSGGTGMADTQYF.